These 12 T cell receptor beta chains were all obtained from the same sample, sequenced in a study of blood T cells in healthy people across ages. For the second PCR, which ran for roughly 6 to 12 cycles, a sample-barcoded 5' primer and a J-beta primer mix were used. TCRdb independently ran MiXCR on the 5' RACE reads; one entry per CDR3 protein. The sample includes over a million distinct CDR3 sequences, about 42% of them seen just once. The sequencing sample was made of blood. These receptors were taken from a woman younger than 30 in good health.

J is TRBJ2-2 and V is TRBV4-1, with 7 bases aligning to TRBD1. V lost 4 bases, J lost 2 bases, and 7 bases stayed unmatched. Germline CDR1 MGHRA, CDR2 YSYEKL. The length of the CDR3 is 16 residues. CDR3 region: CASSPHRDSNTGELFF. The CDR3 nucleotides read TGCGCCAGCAGCCCTCACCGGGACAGCAACACCGGGGAGCTGTTTTTT.

The rearrangement links TRBV4-2 to TRBJ2-1; D might be TRBD1 (6 bases). The CDR3 spans 16 residues. The germline V gene has CDR1 LGHNA and CDR2 YNFKEQ. V lost 2 bases and J lost 3, with 14 bases in between. The CDR3 coding sequence is TGTGCCAGCAGCCAATTACAGGGCCCCAACTACAATGAGCAGTTCTTC. This sequence encodes CASSQLQGPNYNEQFF.

J is TRBJ1-5 and V is TRBV12-3 or TRBV12-4, with 10 bases identical to TRBD1. Germline trimming cut 5 bases from V and 3 bases from J; bases unmatched to any gene: 7. This CDR3 spans 16 amino acids. CDR3 sequence: CASSHRTGGFNQPQHF. CDR3 in DNA: TGTGCCAGCAGTCACCGGACAGGGGGATTCAATCAGCCCCAGCATTTT.

The chain combines TRBV6-6 with TRBJ2-1, with D perhaps TRBD2 (5 bases). V was pared by 0 bases and J by 8 bases, with 14 bases between. In germline, CDR1 is MNHNY, CDR2 SVGAGI (reference sequence). CDR3 length equals 15 residues. CDR3 in amino acids: CASSYSGKGGHEQFF. Here the CDR3 DNA reads TGTGCCAGCAGTTACTCGGGAAAAGGAGGCCATGAGCAGTTCTTC.

This clonotype was picked up a small number of times. The chain employs TRBV24-1 and TRBJ1-5, with D possibly matching TRBD1 (5 bases). This CDR3 has 13 amino acids. Trimming cost V 4 bases and J 2 bases, with 5 bases left between them. CDR1 KGHDR and CDR2 SFDVKD come from the germline V gene. CDR3 amino acids: CATSEGGNQPQHF. In DNA, the CDR3 is TGTGCCACCAGTGAAGGGGGCAATCAGCCCCAGCATTTT.

The gene calls are TRBV29-1 and TRBJ1-1; D is unclear. Germline loops: CDR1 SQVTM, CDR2 ANQGSEA. The CDR3 loop spans 13 amino acids. Trimming stripped 7 bases from V and 0 bases from J, with 12 bases between. CDR3 amino acids: CSAKGVMNTEAFF. In nucleotides, the CDR3 is TGCAGCGCCAAAGGAGTTATGAACACTGAAGCTTTCTTT.

The chain uses TRBV29-1 and TRBJ2-4; no firm D call. The CDR3 length is 12 residues. Trimming removed 3 bases from V and 6 bases from J, with 9 bases in between. Germline CDR1 reads SQVTM; CDR2 reads ANQGSEA. This CDR3 is CSVETDLNIQYF. The CDR3 DNA reads TGCAGCGTTGAGACTGACTTAAACATTCAGTACTTC.

This clonotype was seen a handful of times. The gene calls are TRBV7-2 and TRBJ2-5, with D possibly TRBD2 on 6 matching bases. The germline V gene encodes CDR1 SGHTA and CDR2 FQGNSA. V lost 3 bases, J lost 9 bases, and 11 bases lay in between. The CDR3 is 12 residues long. CDR3 sequence: CASSLLTSSQYF. In DNA, the CDR3 is TGTGCCAGCAGCTTGCTGACTAGTTCCCAGTACTTC.

The sample holds one count of this clonotype. The rearrangement joins TRBV27 to TRBJ1-5; D possibly corresponds to TRBD1 (5 bases). Per the germline V gene, CDR1 is MNHEY and CDR2 is SMNVEV (reference sequence). Trimming removed 2 bases at V and 3 bases at J, with 8 bases between. CDR3 length equals 14 residues. This CDR3 is CASSLIGANQPQHF. CDR3 nucleotides: TGTGCCAGCAGTTTAATCGGGGCCAATCAGCCCCAGCATTTT.

V usage is TRBV20-1 and J usage is TRBJ2-1; 12 bases align to TRBD2. This CDR3 spans 13 amino acids. V shed 7 bases and J 4 bases; nucleotides not matched to a gene: 2. Germline CDR1 is DFQATT and CDR2 is SNEGSKA (reference sequence). The DNA of the CDR3 is TGCAGTGTAGGACTAGCGGGATACAATGAGCAGTTCTTC. Protein: CSVGLAGYNEQFF.

This clonotype was detected only a few times. The chain has TRBV21-1 and TRBJ2-7. TRBV21-1 is designated a pseudogene. This CDR3 is built from 15 residues. The DNA of the CDR3 is TGTGCCAGCAGCAATGGACGGCAGCTTTCCTACGAGCAGTACTTC. Its translation is CASSNGRQLSYEQYF.

This clonotype was detected a few times. V and J are TRBV5-1 and TRBJ1-4; the D is unclear. The V gene lost 3 bases and the J gene lost 7 bases, with 16 bases spanning the gap. The CDR3 totals 15 residues. CDR1 is SGHRS and CDR2 is YFSETQ in the germline V gene. The CDR3 coding sequence is TGCGCCAGCAGCTCCGGACGGCCATTGAGTGAAAAACTGTTTTTT. This sequence encodes CASSSGRPLSEKLFF.